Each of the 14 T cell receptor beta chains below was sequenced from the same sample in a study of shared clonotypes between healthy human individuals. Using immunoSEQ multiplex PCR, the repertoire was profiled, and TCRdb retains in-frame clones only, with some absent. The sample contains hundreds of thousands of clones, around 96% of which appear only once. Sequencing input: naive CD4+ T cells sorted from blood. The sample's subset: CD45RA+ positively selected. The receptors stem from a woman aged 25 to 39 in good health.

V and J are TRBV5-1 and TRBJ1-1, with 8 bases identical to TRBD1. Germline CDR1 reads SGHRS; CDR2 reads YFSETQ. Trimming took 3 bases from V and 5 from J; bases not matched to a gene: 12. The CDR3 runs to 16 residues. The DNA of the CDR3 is TGCGCCAGCAGCTACAGACAGGGGTCCACGAAGACTGAAGCTTTCTTT. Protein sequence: CASSYRQGSTKTEAFF.

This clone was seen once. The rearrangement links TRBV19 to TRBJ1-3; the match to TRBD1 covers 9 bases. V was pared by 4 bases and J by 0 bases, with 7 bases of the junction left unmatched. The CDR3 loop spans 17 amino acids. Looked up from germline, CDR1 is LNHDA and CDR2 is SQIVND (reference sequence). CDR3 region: CASSTDGTGNSGNTIYF. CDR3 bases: TGTGCCAGTAGTACAGACGGGACAGGGAACTCTGGAAACACCATATATTTT.

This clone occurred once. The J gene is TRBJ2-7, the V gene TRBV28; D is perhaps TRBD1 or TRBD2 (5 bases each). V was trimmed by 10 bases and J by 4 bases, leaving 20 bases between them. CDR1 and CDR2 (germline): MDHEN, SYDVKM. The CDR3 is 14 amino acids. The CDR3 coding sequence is TGTGCCACCCGCCGGCTCCAGGGACCTTACGAGCAGTACTTC. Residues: CATRRLQGPYEQYF.

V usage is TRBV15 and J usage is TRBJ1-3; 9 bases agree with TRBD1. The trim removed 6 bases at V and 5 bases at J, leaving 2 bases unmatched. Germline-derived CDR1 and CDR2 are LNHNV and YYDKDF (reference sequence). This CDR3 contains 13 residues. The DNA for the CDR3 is TGTGCCACCAGGGGACAGGGAAGAAACACCATATATTTT. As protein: CATRGQGRNTIYF.

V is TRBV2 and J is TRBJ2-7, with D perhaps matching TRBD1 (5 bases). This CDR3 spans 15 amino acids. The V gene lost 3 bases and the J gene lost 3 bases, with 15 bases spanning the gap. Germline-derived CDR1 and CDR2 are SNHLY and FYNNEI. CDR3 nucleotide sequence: TGTGCCAGCAGTGAGCAGGGCCCGTTAAACTACGAGCAGTACTTC. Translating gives CASSEQGPLNYEQYF.

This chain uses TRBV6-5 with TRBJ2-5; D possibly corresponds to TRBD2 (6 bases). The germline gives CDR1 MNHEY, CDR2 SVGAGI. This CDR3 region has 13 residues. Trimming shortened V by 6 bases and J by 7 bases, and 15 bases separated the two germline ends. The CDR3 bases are TGTGCCAGCAGGTCGACTAGGGTTCGGACCCAGTACTTC. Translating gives CASRSTRVRTQYF.

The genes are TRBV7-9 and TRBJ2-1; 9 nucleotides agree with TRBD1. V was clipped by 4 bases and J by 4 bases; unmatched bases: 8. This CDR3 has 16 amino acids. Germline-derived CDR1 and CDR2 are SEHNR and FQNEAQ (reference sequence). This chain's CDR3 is CASSYRGQGTYNEQFF. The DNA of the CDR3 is TGTGCCAGCAGCTATAGGGGACAGGGAACTTACAATGAGCAGTTCTTC. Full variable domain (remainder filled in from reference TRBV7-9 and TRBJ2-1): DTGVSQNPRHKITKRGQNVTFRCDPISEHNRLYWYRQTLGQGPEFLTYFQNEAQLEKSRLLSDRFSAERPKGSFSTLEIQRTEQGDSAMYLCASSYRGQGTYNEQFFGPGTRLTVL.

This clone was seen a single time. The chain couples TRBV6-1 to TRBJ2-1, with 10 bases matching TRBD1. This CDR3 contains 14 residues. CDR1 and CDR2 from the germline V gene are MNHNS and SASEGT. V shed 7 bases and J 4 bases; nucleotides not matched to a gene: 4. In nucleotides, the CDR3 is TGTGCCAGCACGAGGGACAGGGGTTACAATGAGCAGTTCTTC. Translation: CASTRDRGYNEQFF.

CDR3 loop: CASKEGTQSTDTQYF. Here the CDR3 DNA reads TGCGCCAGCAAGGAAGGGACACAGAGCACAGATACGCAGTATTTT. The J gene is TRBJ2-3, the V gene TRBV10-2, with a possible D match to TRBD1 (6 bases). V lost 7 bases and J 0 bases, leaving 14 bases between the germline ends. The CDR3 runs 15 residues. Germline V gives CDR1 WSHSY, CDR2 SAAADI.

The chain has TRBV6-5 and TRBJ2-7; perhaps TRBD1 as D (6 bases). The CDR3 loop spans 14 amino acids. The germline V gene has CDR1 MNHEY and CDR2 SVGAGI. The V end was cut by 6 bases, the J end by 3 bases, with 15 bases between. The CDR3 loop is CASSSSTGIYEQYF. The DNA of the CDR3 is TGTGCCAGCAGCTCTTCTACAGGGATCTACGAGCAGTACTTC.

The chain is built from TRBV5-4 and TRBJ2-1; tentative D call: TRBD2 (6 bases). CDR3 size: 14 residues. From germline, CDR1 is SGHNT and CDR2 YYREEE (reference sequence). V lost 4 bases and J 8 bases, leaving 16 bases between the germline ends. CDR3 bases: TGTGCCAGCAGCACCCAGGTGCGGGGCCATGAGCAGTTCTTC. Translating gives CASSTQVRGHEQFF.

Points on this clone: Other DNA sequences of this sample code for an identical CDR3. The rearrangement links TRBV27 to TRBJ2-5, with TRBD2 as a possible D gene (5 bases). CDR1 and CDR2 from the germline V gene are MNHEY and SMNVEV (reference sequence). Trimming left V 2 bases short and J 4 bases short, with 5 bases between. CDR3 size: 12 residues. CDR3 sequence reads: CASSLRGETQYF. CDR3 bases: TGTGCCAGCAGTTTACGGGGAGAGACCCAGTACTTC.

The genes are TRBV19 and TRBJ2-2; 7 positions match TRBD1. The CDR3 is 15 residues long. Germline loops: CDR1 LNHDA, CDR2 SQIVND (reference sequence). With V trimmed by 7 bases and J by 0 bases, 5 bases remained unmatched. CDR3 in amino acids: CASNYGTANTGELFF. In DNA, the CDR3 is TGTGCCAGTAACTACGGGACAGCGAACACCGGGGAGCTGTTTTTT. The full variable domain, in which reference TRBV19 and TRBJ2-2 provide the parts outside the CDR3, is DGGITQSPKYLFRKEGQNVTLSCEQNLNHDAMYWYRQDPGQGLRLIYYSQIVNDFQKGDIAEGYSVSREKKESFPLTVTSAQKNPTAFYLCASNYGTANTGELFFGEGSRLTVL.

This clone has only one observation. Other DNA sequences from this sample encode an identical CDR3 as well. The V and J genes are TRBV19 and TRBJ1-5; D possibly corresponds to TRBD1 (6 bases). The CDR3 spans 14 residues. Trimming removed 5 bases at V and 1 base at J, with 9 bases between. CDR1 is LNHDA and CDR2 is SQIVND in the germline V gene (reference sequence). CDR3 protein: CASSGTLSNQPQHF. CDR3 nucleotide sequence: TGTGCCAGTAGTGGGACATTAAGCAATCAGCCCCAGCATTTT.